The clone carrying this T cell receptor (beta chain) showed up just once. Trimming left V 3 bases short and J 4 bases short, with 10 bases between. The germline CDR1 and CDR2 sequences are SGDLS and YYNGEE. The CDR3 length is 13 residues. Sequenced by immunoSEQ multiplex PCR; TCRdb stores in-frame clones only, minus some. The table lists approximately 13,000 clones, approximately 95% of them singletons. The entry originates in a study of T cell changes during pregnancy in multiple sclerosis. This sample comprised peripheral blood, obtained in the second trimester of pregnancy. This chain uses TRBV9 with TRBJ1-1; D remains unclear. The sequence derives from a female donor in good health, enrolled as a control in a pregnancy study. This chain's CDR3 is CASSDPGVTEAFF. CDR3 in DNA: TGTGCCAGCAGCGATCCGGGAGTCACTGAAGCTTTCTTT. The full variable domain, its missing parts supplied by reference TRBV9 and TRBJ1-1, is DSGVTQTPKHLITATGQRVTLRCSPRSGDLSVYWYQQSLDQGLQFLIQYYNGEERAKGNILERFSAQQFPDLHSELNLSSLELGDSALYFCASSDPGVTEAFFGQGTRLTVV.